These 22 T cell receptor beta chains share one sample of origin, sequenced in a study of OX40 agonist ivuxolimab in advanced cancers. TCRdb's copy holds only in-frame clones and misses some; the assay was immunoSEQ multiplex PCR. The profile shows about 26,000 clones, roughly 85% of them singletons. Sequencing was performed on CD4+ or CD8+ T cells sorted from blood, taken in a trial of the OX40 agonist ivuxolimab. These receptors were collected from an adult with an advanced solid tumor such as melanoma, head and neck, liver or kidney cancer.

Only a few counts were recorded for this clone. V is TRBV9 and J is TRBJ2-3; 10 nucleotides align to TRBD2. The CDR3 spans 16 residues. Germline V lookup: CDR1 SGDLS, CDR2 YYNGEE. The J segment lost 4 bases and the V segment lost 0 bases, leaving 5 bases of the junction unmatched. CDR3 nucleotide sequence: TGTGCCAGCAGCGTAGGGCTAGCGGGGGACTCAGATACGCAGTATTTT. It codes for CASSVGLAGDSDTQYF.

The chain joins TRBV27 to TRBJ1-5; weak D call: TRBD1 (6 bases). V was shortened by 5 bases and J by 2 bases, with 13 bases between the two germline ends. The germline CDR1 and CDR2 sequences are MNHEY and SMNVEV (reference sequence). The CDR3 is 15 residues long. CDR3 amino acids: CASSPRDTGNQPQHF. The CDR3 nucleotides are TGTGCCAGCAGTCCCCGGGACACCGGCAATCAGCCCCAGCATTTT.

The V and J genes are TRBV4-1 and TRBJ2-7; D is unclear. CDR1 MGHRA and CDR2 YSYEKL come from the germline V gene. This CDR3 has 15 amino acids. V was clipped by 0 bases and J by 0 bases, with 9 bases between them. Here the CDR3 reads CASSQDSMNSYEQYF. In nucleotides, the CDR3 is TGCGCCAGCAGCCAAGATTCAATGAACTCCTACGAGCAGTACTTC.

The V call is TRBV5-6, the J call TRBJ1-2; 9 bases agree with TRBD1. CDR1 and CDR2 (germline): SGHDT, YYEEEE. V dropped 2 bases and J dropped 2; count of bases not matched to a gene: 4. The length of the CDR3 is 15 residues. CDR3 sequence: CASSFEGQGNYGYTF. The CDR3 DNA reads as TGTGCCAGCAGCTTTGAGGGACAGGGCAACTATGGCTACACCTTC.

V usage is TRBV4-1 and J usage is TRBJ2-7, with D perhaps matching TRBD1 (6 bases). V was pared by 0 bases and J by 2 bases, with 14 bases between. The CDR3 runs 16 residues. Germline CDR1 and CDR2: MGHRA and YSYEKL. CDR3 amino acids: CASSQDLLDSAYEQYF. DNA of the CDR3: TGCGCCAGCAGCCAAGATCTTCTGGACAGTGCCTACGAGCAGTACTTC.

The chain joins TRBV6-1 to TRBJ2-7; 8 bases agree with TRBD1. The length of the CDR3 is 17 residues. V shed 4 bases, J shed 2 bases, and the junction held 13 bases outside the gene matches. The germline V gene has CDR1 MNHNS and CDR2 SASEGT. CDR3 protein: CASSGSGQGYPTYEQYF. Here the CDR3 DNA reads TGTGCCAGCAGTGGCTCCGGACAGGGTTATCCTACCTACGAGCAGTACTTC.

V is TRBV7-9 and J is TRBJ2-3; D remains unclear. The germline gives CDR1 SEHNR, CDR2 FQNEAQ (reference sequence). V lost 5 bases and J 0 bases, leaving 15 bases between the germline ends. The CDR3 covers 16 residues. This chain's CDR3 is CASSLQRGESTDTQYF. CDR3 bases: TGTGCCAGCAGCCTCCAACGTGGGGAAAGCACAGATACGCAGTATTTT. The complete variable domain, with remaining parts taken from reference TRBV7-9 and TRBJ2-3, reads DTGVSQNPRHKITKRGQNVTFRCDPISEHNRLYWYRQTLGQGPEFLTYFQNEAQLEKSRLLSDRFSAERPKGSFSTLEIQRTEQGDSAMYLCASSLQRGESTDTQYFGPGTRLTVL.

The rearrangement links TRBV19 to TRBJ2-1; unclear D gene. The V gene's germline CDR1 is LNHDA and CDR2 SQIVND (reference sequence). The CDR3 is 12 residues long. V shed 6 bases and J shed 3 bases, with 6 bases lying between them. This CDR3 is CASRSSYNEQFF. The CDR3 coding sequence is TGTGCCAGTAGGAGCAGCTACAATGAGCAGTTCTTC. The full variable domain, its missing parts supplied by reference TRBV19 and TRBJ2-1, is DGGITQSPKYLFRKEGQNVTLSCEQNLNHDAMYWYRQDPGQGLRLIYYSQIVNDFQKGDIAEGYSVSREKKESFPLTVTSAQKNPTAFYLCASRSSYNEQFFGPGTRLTVL.

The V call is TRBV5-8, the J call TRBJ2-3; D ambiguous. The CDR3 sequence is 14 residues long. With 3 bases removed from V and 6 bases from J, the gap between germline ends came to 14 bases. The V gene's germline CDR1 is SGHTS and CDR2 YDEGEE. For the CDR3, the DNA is TGTGCCAGCAGCTCCCAGTTCCTGGGGGATACGCAGTATTTT. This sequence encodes CASSSQFLGDTQYF.

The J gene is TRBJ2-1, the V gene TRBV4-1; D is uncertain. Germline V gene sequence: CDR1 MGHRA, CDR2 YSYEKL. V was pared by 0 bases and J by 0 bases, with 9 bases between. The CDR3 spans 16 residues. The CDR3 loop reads CASSQEGHSSYNEQFF. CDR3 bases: TGCGCCAGCAGCCAAGAAGGCCACAGCTCCTACAATGAGCAGTTCTTC.

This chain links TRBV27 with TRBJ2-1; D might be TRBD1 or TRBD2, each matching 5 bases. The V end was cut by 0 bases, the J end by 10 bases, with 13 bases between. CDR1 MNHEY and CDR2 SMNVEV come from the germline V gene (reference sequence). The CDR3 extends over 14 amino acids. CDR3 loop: CASSLSARASEQFF. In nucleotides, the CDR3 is TGTGCCAGCAGTTTATCGGCCAGGGCTAGCGAGCAGTTCTTC.

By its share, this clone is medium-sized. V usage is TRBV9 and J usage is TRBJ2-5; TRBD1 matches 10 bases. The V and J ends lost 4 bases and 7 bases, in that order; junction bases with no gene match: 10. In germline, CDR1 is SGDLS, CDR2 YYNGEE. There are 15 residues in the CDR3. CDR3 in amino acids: CASSPQGQGDGTQYF. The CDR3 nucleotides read TGTGCCAGCAGCCCCCAAGGACAGGGGGACGGGACCCAGTACTTC.

For the CDR3, the DNA is TGTGCCAGCAGCCCAAAAATCCTAGCGGGAGATGTGGGCACAGATACGCAGTATTTT. It is translated as CASSPKILAGDVGTDTQYF. The gene calls are TRBV7-3 and TRBJ2-3; 10 bases are shared with TRBD2. Trimming took 5 bases from V and 1 from J; bases not matched to a gene: 15. This CDR3 contains 19 residues. The germline V gene has CDR1 SGHTA and CDR2 FQGTGA.

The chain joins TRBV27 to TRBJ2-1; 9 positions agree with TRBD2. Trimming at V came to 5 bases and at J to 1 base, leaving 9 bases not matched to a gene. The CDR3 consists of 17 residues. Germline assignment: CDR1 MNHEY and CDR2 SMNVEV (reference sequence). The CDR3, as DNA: TGTGCCAGCAGTATATTAGCGCGGGGGGGTTCCTACAATGAGCAGTTCTTC. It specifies CASSILARGGSYNEQFF.

CDR3 DNA sequence: TGCGCCAGCAGCCACCCGTTTGGAGTGCAACACACCATATATTTT. Translation gives CASSHPFGVQHTIYF. This chain connects TRBV4-1 to TRBJ1-3; D is unresolved. This CDR3 is built from 15 residues. Trimming removed 3 bases at V and 8 bases at J, with 17 bases between. Germline V gene lookup returns CDR1 MGHRA and CDR2 YSYEKL.

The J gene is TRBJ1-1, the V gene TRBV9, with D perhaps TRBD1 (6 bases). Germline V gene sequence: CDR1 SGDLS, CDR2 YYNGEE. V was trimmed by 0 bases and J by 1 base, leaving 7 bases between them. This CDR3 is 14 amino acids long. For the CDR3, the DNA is TGTGCCAGCAGCGTAGGGGGGGCGAACACTGAAGCTTTCTTT. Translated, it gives CASSVGGANTEAFF.

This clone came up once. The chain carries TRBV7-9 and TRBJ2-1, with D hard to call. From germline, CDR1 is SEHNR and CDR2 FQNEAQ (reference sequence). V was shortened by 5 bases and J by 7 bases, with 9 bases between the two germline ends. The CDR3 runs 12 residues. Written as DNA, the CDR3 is TGTGCCAGCAGCGTTTGGGGAAATGAGCAGTTCTTC. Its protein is CASSVWGNEQFF.

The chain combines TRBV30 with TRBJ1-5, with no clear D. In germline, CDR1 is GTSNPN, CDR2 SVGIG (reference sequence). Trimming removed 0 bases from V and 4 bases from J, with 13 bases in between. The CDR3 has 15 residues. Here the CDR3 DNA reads TGTGCCTGGAGTGTGGGAGTTTTAGGGAATCAGCCCCAGCATTTT. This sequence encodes CAWSVGVLGNQPQHF.

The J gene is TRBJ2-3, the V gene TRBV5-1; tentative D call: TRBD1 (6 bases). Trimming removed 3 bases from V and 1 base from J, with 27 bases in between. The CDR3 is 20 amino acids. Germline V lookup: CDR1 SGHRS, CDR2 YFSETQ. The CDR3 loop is CASSSTDSPRGFIGTDTQYF. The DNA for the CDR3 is TGCGCCAGCAGCTCGACGGACAGTCCGCGTGGGTTCATTGGCACAGATACGCAGTATTTT.

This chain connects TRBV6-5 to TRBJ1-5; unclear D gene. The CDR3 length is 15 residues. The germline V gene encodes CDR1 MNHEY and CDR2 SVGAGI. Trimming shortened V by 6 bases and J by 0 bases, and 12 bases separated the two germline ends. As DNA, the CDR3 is TGTGCCAGCAGGCCCGGGAGGTTTAGCAATCAGCCCCAGCATTTT. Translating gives CASRPGRFSNQPQHF.

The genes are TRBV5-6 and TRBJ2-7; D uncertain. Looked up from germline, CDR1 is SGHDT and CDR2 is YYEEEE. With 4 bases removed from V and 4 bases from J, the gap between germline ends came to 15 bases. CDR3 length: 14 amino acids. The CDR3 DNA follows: TGTGCCAGCAGCCCTTTGAATTTGAGATACGAGCAGTACTTC. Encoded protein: CASSPLNLRYEQYF.

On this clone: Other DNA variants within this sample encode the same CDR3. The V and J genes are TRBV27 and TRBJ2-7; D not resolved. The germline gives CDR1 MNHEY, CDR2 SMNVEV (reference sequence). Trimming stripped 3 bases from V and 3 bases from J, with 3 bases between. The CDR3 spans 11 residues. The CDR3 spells CASSFGYEQYF. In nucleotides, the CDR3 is TGTGCCAGCAGTTTCGGCTACGAGCAGTACTTC.